Listed below are T cell receptor beta chains from one sample, sequenced in a study of cytomegalovirus exposure and HLA in healthy donors. Measured with immunoSEQ multiplex PCR; TCRdb has only the in-frame clones, and not every one. The table records roughly 110,000 clones, around 76% of them present only once. Source material: PBMCs. The origin of the receptors is a man aged 18 to 29 in good health and CMV-seronegative. Each CDR3 is given with its conserved first and last residue. The order of the fields is CDR3 DNA, CDR3 protein, V gene, J gene, clone size, D gene. The D gene is left open where the match is weak. The size of a clone is reported for some rows only, either as once, few or many, or as a class for expanded clones.

TGTGCCAGCAGCCCACGCGACAGGGCTGGAAACACCATATATTTT	CASSPRDRAGNTIYF	TRBV7-9	TRBJ1-3	-	TRBD1
TGTGCCAGCAGTGAAGCAGCGGGGGGGCTCAATGAGCAGTTCTTC	CASSEAAGGLNEQFF	TRBV6-1	TRBJ2-1	-	TRBD2
TGTGCCAGCACCCCAGGGAGGTACAATCAGCCCCAGCATTTT	CASTPGRYNQPQHF	TRBV5-7	TRBJ1-5	-	-
TGTGCCAGCAGCCTCACCACAGGGCTTTATGGCTACACCTTC	CASSLTTGLYGYTF	TRBV6-6	TRBJ1-2	-	-
TGTGCCAGCAGTCGAGACAGGGGTGGAGCAACTAATGAAAAACTGTTTTTT	CASSRDRGGATNEKLFF	TRBV7-8	TRBJ1-4	-	TRBD1
TGTGCCAGCAGCTTAGGACAGACCTCAACGAACACTGAAGCTTTCTTT	CASSLGQTSTNTEAFF	TRBV11-1	TRBJ1-1	few	-
TGTGCCAGCAGCCAAGCAGCGGGACTCCGGAACACTGAAGCTTTCTTT	CASSQAAGLRNTEAFF	TRBV4-2	TRBJ1-1	-	-
TGTGCCAGCAGCGTGGTGACAGATAAGACCGGGGAGCTGTTTTTT	CASSVVTDKTGELFF	TRBV9	TRBJ2-2	-	-
TGCAGCGTGCAACAGCCAGGCTCCTCGACCTACGAGCAGTACTTC	CSVQQPGSSTYEQYF	TRBV29-1	TRBJ2-7	-	-
TGTGCCAGCAGCGTAGATCTAGAGACCCAGTACTTC	CASSVDLETQYF	TRBV9	TRBJ2-5	-	-
TGTGCCAGCAGAAGGACAGGGGGTAATGAAAAACTGTTTTTT	CASRRTGGNEKLFF	TRBV11-2	TRBJ1-4	-	TRBD1
TGTGCCATCAACGATCTCAGCTCTGGGGCCAACGTCCTGACTTTC	CAINDLSSGANVLTF	TRBV10-3	TRBJ2-6	-	-
TGTGCCAGCTCCCCGCAGGTCAGCTCCTACGAGCAGTACTTC	CASSPQVSSYEQYF	TRBV6-1	TRBJ2-7	-	-
TGTGCCAGCAGGCCTACTAGCGGGGTCTACAATGAGCAGTTCTTC	CASRPTSGVYNEQFF	TRBV7-8	TRBJ2-1	-	TRBD2
TGTGCCAGTACCACTCCTGGGGGCCCCCCGAGGGCTTTCTTT	CASTTPGGPPRAFF	TRBV6-1	TRBJ1-1	-	-
TGTGCCAGCAACGGACAGTTGAACACTGAAGCTTTCTTT	CASNGQLNTEAFF	TRBV6-5	TRBJ1-1	few	-
TGTGCCATCAGTGAGTCGCGGCGGGGGGGGGACAATGAGCAGTTCTTC	CAISESRRGGDNEQFF	TRBV10-3	TRBJ2-1	-	TRBD2
TGTGCCAGCAGCTTAGCGCTGGGACTAGCAGCCTACGAGCAGTACTTC	CASSLALGLAAYEQYF	TRBV7-2	TRBJ2-7	-	TRBD2
TGTGCCAGCAGCTCCCGGGGACAGGCTAATGAAAAACTGTTTTTT	CASSSRGQANEKLFF	TRBV5-4	TRBJ1-4	few	TRBD1
TGTGCCACCGAGCCCACCCTGAACACTGAAGCTTTCTTT	CATEPTLNTEAFF	TRBV10-3	TRBJ1-1	-	-
TGTGCCAGCAGCCCCAGGGTAGCGGGGGGCCCGCTCTCCTACGAGCAGTACTTC	CASSPRVAGGPLSYEQYF	TRBV9	TRBJ2-7	-	TRBD2
TGTGCCAGCAGCCAAGGAATACCTGGGACAGGGGTTAGGGCTTTCTTT	CASSQGIPGTGVRAFF	TRBV14	TRBJ1-1	-	TRBD1
TGTGCCAGTAGCCTAGCGGGGGGAACGGGGGATACGCAGTATTTT	CASSLAGGTGDTQYF	TRBV19	TRBJ2-3	-	TRBD2
TGTGCCAGCTCTCCTGAGAGCGGGAGCGAAGAGACCCAGTACTTC	CASSPESGSEETQYF	TRBV18	TRBJ2-5	-	TRBD2
TGTGCCAGCGTTACTCCGGGGGGGGGCGAGCAGTACTTC	CASVTPGGGEQYF	TRBV28	TRBJ2-7	-	TRBD2
TGTGCCAGCAGCCCGACTAGCGGGGGGGCGTTCGGGACCCAGTACTTC	CASSPTSGGAFGTQYF	TRBV7-2	TRBJ2-5	once	TRBD2
TGTGCCAGCAACCCCCCGCCGGGCGAGCAGTACTTC	CASNPPPGEQYF	TRBV28	TRBJ2-7	-	-
TGTGCCAGCAGCTACGGACAGGGAACCCCTGAAGCTTTCTTT	CASSYGQGTPEAFF	TRBV13	TRBJ1-1	-	TRBD1
TGCAGCGTTATAGCGGGGGGGCCAGGAGATACGCAGTATTTT	CSVIAGGPGDTQYF	TRBV29-1	TRBJ2-3	-	TRBD2
TGCGCCAGCAGTCAATCTGGTCAGGGGGTGGGCCCCTACGAGCAGTACTTC	CASSQSGQGVGPYEQYF	TRBV23-1	TRBJ2-7	-	TRBD1
TGCGCCAGCAGCTTAGGAGGCCAAGAGACCCAGTACTTC	CASSLGGQETQYF	TRBV5-1	TRBJ2-5	-	-
TGTGCCAGCAGTCTGCCAGGCCCGGTCGAGCAGTTCTTC	CASSLPGPVEQFF	TRBV28	TRBJ2-1	-	-
TGTGCCAGCAGCCCCCCCGGGGCCTACGAGCAGTACTTC	CASSPPGAYEQYF	TRBV7-7	TRBJ2-7	-	-
TGTGCCAGCAGCAGACAGGGGGCATGGAACACCGGGGAGCTGTTTTTT	CASSRQGAWNTGELFF	TRBV9	TRBJ2-2	-	TRBD1
TGTGCCAGCAGCTTTCAGGGGATTTCAAATGAGCAGTTCTTC	CASSFQGISNEQFF	TRBV27	TRBJ2-1	once	-
TGTGCCAGCAGCCCTTTGGGGGCGGAGACCCAGTACTTC	CASSPLGAETQYF	TRBV2	TRBJ2-5	-	-
TGCGCCAGCAGCTTGGAGGGGGCCACTGAAGCTTTCTTT	CASSLEGATEAFF	TRBV5-1	TRBJ1-1	-	TRBD1
TGTGCCAGTAGTATAGGGGGGGGCAATGAGCAGTTCTTC	CASSIGGGNEQFF	TRBV19	TRBJ2-1	-	TRBD2